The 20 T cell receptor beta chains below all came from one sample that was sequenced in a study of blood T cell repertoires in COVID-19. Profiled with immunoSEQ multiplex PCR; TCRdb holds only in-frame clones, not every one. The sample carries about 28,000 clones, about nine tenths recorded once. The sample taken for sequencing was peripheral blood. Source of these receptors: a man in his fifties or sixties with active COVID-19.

Written as DNA, the CDR3 is TGTGCCACCAGCCGACAGGGGGATCAGCCCCAGCATTTT. It yields the protein CATSRQGDQPQHF. The genes are TRBV15 and TRBJ1-5; 9 bases match TRBD1. Germline V lookup: CDR1 LNHNV, CDR2 YYDKDF (reference sequence). The CDR3 is made up of 13 amino acids. The V gene end was trimmed by 5 bases and the J gene end by 5 bases; junction bases not matched to a gene: 1.

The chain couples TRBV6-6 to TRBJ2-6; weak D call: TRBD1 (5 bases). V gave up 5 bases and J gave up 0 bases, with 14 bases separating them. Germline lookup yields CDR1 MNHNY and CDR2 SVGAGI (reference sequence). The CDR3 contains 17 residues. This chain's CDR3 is CASSPRQIGSGANVLTF. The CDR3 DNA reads TGTGCCAGCAGTCCCCGACAGATAGGCTCTGGGGCCAACGTCCTGACTTTC.

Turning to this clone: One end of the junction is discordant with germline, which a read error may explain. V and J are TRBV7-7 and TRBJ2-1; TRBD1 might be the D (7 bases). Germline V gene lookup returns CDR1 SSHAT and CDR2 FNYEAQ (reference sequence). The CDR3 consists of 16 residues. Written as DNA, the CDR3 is TGTGCTAGCAGCTTGAGTACAGGGGAGGTGTTGAATGAGCAGTTCTTC. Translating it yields CASSLSTGEVLNEQFF.

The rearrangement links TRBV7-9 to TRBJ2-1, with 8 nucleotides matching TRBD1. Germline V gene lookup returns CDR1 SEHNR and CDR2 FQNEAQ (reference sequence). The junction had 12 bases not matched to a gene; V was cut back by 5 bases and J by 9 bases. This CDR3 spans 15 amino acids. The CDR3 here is CASSITGTGGTEQFF. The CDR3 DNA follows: TGTGCCAGCAGCATTACCGGGACAGGCGGGACTGAGCAGTTCTTC.

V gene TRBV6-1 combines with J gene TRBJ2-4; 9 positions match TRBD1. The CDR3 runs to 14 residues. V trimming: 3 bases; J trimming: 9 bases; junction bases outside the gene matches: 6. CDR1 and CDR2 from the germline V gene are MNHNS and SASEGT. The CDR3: CASSDFGQGFIQYF. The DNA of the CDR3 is TGTGCCAGCAGTGACTTCGGACAGGGGTTCATTCAGTACTTC.

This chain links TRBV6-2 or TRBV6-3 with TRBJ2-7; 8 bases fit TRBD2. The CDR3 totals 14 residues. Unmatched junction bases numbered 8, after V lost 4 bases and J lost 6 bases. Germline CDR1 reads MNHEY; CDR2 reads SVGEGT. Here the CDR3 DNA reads TGTGCCAGCAGTTTCTTAGCGGGGCAAGGCGAGCAGTACTTC. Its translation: CASSFLAGQGEQYF.

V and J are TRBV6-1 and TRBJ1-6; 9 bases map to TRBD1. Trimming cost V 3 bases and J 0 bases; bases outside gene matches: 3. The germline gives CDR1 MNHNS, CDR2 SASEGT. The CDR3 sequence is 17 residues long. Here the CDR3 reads CASSDGQGFSYNSPLHF. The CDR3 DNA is TGTGCCAGCAGTGACGGACAGGGGTTCTCCTATAATTCACCCCTCCACTTT.

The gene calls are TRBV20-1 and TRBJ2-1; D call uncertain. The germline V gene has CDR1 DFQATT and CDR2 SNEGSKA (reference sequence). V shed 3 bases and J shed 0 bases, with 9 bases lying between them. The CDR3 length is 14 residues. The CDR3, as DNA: TGCAGTGCTAGTCAAGAGAGCTCCTACAATGAGCAGTTCTTC. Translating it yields CSASQESSYNEQFF.

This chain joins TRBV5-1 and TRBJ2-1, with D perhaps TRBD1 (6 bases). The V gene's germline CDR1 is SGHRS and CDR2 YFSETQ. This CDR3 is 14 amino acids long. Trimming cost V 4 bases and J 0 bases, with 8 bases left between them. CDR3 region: CASSKDSSYNEQFF. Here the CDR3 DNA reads TGCGCCAGCAGCAAGGACAGCTCCTACAATGAGCAGTTCTTC.

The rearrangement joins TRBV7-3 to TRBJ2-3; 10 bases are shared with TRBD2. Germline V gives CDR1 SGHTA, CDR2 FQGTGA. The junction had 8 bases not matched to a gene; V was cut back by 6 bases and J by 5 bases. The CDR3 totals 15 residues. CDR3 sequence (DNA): TGTGCCAGCAGACCGAGCGGGGGGGCGGTAGATACGCAGTATTTT. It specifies CASRPSGGAVDTQYF. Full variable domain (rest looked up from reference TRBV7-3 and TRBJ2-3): GAGVSQTPSNKVTEKGKYVELRCDPISGHTALYWYRQSLGQGPEFLIYFQGTGAADDSGLPNDRFFAVRPEGSVSTLKIQRTERGDSAVYLCASRPSGGAVDTQYFGPGTRLTVL.

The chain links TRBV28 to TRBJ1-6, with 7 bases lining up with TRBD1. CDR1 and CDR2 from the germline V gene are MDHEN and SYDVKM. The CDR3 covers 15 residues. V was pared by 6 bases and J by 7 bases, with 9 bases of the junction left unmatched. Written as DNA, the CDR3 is TGTGCCAGCAGGCCCTCACAGGGGCTGAATTCACCCCTCCACTTT. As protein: CASRPSQGLNSPLHF.

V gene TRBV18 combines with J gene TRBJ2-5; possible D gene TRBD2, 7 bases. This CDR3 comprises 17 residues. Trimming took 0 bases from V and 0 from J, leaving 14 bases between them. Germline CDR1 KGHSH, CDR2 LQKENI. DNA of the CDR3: TGTGCCAGCTCACCACCGGGCGGGGGCCCTCACCAAGAGACCCAGTACTTC. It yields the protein CASSPPGGGPHQETQYF.

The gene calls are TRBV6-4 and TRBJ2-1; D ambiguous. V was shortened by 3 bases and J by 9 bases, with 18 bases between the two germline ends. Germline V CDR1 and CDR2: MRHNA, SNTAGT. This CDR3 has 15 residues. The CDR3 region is CASSDRTNPGGEQFF. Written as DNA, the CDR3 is TGTGCCAGCAGTGATCGTACTAACCCGGGTGGTGAGCAGTTCTTC.

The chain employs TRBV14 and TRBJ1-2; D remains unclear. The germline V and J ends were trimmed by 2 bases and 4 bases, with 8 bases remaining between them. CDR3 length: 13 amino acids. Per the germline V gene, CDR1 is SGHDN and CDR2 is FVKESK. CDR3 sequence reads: CASSQLLSYGYTF. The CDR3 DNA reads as TGTGCCAGCAGCCAACTATTGTCCTATGGCTACACCTTC.

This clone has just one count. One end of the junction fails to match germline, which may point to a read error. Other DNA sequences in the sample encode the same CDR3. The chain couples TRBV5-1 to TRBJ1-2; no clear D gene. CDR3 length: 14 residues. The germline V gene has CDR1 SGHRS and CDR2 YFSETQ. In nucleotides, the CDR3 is TGCGCCAGCAGCTTTGAGACAAATTTCTATGGCTACACCTTT. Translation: CASSFETNFYGYTF.

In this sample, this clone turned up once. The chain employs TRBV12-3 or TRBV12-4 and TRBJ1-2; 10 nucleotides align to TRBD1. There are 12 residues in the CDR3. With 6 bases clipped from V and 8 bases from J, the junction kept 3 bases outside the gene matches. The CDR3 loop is CASSSTGGGYTF. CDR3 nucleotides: TGTGCCAGCAGCTCGACAGGGGGCGGCTACACCTTC.

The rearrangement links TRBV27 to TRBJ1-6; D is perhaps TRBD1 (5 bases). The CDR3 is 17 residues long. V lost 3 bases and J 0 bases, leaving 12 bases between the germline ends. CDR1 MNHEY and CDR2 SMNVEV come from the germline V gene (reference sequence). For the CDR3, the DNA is TGTGCCAGCAGTTTGCGGGACCCATTCTCCTATAATTCACCCCTCCACTTT. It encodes CASSLRDPFSYNSPLHF.

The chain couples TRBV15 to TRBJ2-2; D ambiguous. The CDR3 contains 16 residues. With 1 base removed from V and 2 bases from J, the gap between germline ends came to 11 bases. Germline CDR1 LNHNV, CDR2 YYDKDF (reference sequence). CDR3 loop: CATSRGAYINTGELFF. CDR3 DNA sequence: TGTGCCACCAGCAGAGGGGCCTACATCAACACCGGGGAGCTGTTTTTT.

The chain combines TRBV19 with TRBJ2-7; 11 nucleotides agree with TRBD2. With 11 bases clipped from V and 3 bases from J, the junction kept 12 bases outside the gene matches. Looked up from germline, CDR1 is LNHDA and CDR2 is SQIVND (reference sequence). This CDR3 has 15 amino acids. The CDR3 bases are TGTGCCTCCCAATCGACTAGCGGGGCCTTCTACGAGCAGTACTTC. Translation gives CASQSTSGAFYEQYF.

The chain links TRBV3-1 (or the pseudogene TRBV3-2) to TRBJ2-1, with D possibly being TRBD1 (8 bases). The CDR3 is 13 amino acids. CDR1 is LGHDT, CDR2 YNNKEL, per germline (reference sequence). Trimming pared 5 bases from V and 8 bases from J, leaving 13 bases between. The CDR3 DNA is TGTGCCAGCAGCTACAGGGGGGGTGATGAGCAGTTCTTC. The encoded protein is CASSYRGGDEQFF.